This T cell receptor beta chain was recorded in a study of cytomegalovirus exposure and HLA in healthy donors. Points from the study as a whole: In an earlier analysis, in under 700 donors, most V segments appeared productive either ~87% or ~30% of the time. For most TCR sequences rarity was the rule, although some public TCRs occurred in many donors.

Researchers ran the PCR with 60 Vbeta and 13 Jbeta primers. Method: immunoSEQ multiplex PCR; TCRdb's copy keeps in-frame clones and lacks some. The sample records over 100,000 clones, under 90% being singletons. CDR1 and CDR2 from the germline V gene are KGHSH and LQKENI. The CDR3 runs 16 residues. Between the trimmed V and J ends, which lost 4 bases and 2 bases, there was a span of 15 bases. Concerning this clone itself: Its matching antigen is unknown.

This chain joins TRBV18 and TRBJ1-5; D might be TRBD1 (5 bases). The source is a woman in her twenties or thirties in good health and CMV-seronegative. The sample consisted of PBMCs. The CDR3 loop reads CASSRTQDLRNQPQHF. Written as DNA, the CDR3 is TGTGCCAGCTCACGGACACAGGATTTACGCAATCAGCCCCAGCATTTT.